The 18 T cell receptor beta chains below all came from one sample that was sequenced in a study of blood T cell repertoires in COVID-19. The assay was immunoSEQ multiplex PCR, and TCRdb's table has in-frame clones only and misses some. Of hundreds of thousands of clones in the sample, approximately 89% were seen once. Sequences were obtained from peripheral blood. The receptors were sampled from a woman aged 18-30 years who had recovered from COVID-19.

This chain connects TRBV10-1 to TRBJ2-7, with D maybe TRBD2 (5 bases). Germline CDR1 WNHNN, CDR2 SYGVQD (reference sequence). V dropped 8 bases and J dropped 5 bases, with 31 bases sitting between them. This CDR3 spans 18 amino acids. The CDR3 nucleotides are TGCGCCAGCTTGAAAACGAGCGAAGGGAGTGGACCGGCGGACGAGCAGTACGTC. Its protein product is CASLKTSEGSGPADEQYV.

This clone was seen only once. The V and J genes are TRBV4-3 and TRBJ1-3; D is unresolved. Germline loops: CDR1 LGHNA, CDR2 YSLEER. CDR3 length: 15 amino acids. Trimming pared 2 bases from V and 4 bases from J, leaving 12 bases between. This chain's CDR3 is CASSQWVGGGNTIYF. The CDR3 DNA follows: TGCGCCAGCAGCCAATGGGTAGGAGGAGGAAACACCATATATTTT.

The rearrangement links TRBV18 to TRBJ1-2, with 7 bases matching TRBD1. Germline V CDR1 and CDR2: KGHSH, LQKENI. Unmatched junction bases numbered 5, after V lost 3 bases and J lost 1 base. The CDR3 extends over 15 amino acids. The CDR3 DNA sequence: TGTGCCAGCTCACCGACCAGGGGGGATAACTATGGCTACACCTTC. It encodes CASSPTRGDNYGYTF. Full variable domain (remainder filled in from reference TRBV18 and TRBJ1-2): NAGVMQNPRHLVRRRGQEARLRCSPMKGHSHVYWYRQLPEEGLKFMVYLQKENIIDESGMPKERFSAEFPKEGPSILRIQQVVRGDSAAYFCASSPTRGDNYGYTFGSGTRLTVV.

The chain recombines TRBV3-1 (or the pseudogene TRBV3-2) with TRBJ2-1; TRBD2 matches 10 bases. Germline-derived CDR1 and CDR2 are LGHDT and YNNKEL (reference sequence). Unmatched junction bases numbered 11, after V lost 3 bases and J lost 0 bases. This CDR3 spans 19 amino acids. The CDR3 region has the DNA TGTGCCAGCAGCCACAGAAGCGGGAGGGCCCGGACCTCCTACAATGAGCAGTTCTTC. This encodes CASSHRSGRARTSYNEQFF.

This rearrangement joins TRBV21-1 to TRBJ1-1; the D segment call TRBD1 is taken from the table without a DNA check. TRBV21-1 counts as a pseudogene. The CDR3 is 15 residues long. The CDR3, as DNA: TGTGCCAGCAGCATACAGGAAAAAGGAGACACTGAAGCTTTCTTT. Translation: CASSIQEKGDTEAFF.

This chain joins TRBV6-5 and TRBJ2-1, with 13 bases lining up with TRBD2. Germline V CDR1 and CDR2: MNHEY, SVGAGI. CDR3 length: 15 residues. J lost 6 bases, V lost 2 bases, and 1 base had no gene match. CDR3 amino acids: CASSYGTSGTNEQFF. CDR3 coding DNA: TGTGCCAGCAGTTACGGGACTAGCGGGACCAATGAGCAGTTCTTC.

This rearrangement joins TRBV5-6 to TRBJ2-2; 7 positions agree with TRBD1. With 2 bases clipped from V and 6 bases from J, the junction kept 10 bases outside the gene matches. The CDR3 totals 16 residues. Germline V lookup: CDR1 SGHDT, CDR2 YYEEEE. For the CDR3, the DNA is TGTGCCAGCAGCTTCGCTAGACAGGGCTCAGCCGGGGAGCTGTTTTTT. It is translated as CASSFARQGSAGELFF.

The rearrangement uses TRBV19 and TRBJ1-1; TRBD1 aligns across 8 bases. Per germline, CDR1 LNHDA and CDR2 SQIVND (reference sequence). V was clipped by 4 bases and J by 5 bases; unmatched bases: 3. CDR3 length equals 13 residues. CDR3 amino acids: CASSTDRGTEAFF. Written as DNA, the CDR3 is TGTGCCAGTAGTACCGACAGGGGTACTGAAGCTTTCTTT.

In nucleotides, the CDR3 is TGTGCCAGCAGCTCGGGACTAGCGGGAGGGGAGACCCAGTACTTC. Protein sequence: CASSSGLAGGETQYF. The chain is built from TRBV11-3 and TRBJ2-5; TRBD2 agrees at 16 bases. Germline CDR1 SGHNT, CDR2 YENEEA. V lost 4 bases, J lost 5 bases, and 1 base stayed unmatched. There are 15 residues in the CDR3.

This sequence joins TRBV4-1 and TRBJ1-6; D remains ambiguous. Germline V CDR1 and CDR2: MGHRA, YSYEKL. Trimming stripped 0 bases from V and 0 bases from J, with 9 bases between. The CDR3 is made up of 17 amino acids. The CDR3 loop reads CASSQEVRSSYNSPLHF. CDR3 in DNA: TGCGCCAGCAGCCAAGAAGTCCGGAGCTCCTATAATTCACCCCTCCACTTT.

This chain joins TRBV19 and TRBJ2-3; TRBD2 matches 7 bases. Germline CDR1 and CDR2: LNHDA and SQIVND (reference sequence). The CDR3 has 15 amino acids. V was clipped by 1 base and J by 4 bases; unmatched bases: 5. For the CDR3, the DNA is TGTGCCAGTAGTATAGGGGCGGGAGTCCCAGATACGCAGTATTTT. Translating it yields CASSIGAGVPDTQYF.

This chain connects TRBV7-9 to TRBJ2-3; maybe TRBD1 (6 bases). Germline V gene sequence: CDR1 SEHNR, CDR2 FQNEAQ (reference sequence). The V end was cut by 5 bases, the J end by 2 bases, with 14 bases between. The CDR3 has 15 amino acids. The CDR3 loop reads CASSGTGKATDTQYF. The CDR3 region has the DNA TGTGCCAGCAGCGGAACAGGGAAAGCCACAGATACGCAGTATTTT.

J is TRBJ2-1 and V is TRBV30; 9 bases line up with TRBD2. There are 13 residues in the CDR3. Germline CDR1 and CDR2: GTSNPN and SVGIG (reference sequence). V was clipped by 3 bases and J by 3 bases; unmatched bases: 0. CDR3 residues: CAWRREGYNEQFF. The CDR3 region has the DNA TGTGCCTGGAGGCGGGAGGGCTACAATGAGCAGTTCTTC.

This clone has only one observation. V usage is TRBV3-1 (or the pseudogene TRBV3-2) and J usage is TRBJ1-1, with a tentative D call TRBD1 (5 bases). Trimming removed 4 bases at V and 8 bases at J, with 23 bases between. Germline loops: CDR1 LGHDT, CDR2 YNNKEL (reference sequence). The CDR3 has 16 amino acids. Written as DNA, the CDR3 is TGTGCCAGCAGCCTAGCGGGTAGGGGAGATAACGCGGAAGCTTTCTTT. It translates to CASSLAGRGDNAEAFF.

Comments on this clone: The junction and the germline gene differ at one end; a read error may be behind it. The chain has TRBV19 and TRBJ2-2; 7 bases fit TRBD2. Per germline, CDR1 LNHDA and CDR2 SQIVND (reference sequence). CDR3 length: 14 residues. The CDR3 DNA reads as TGTGCCAGTAGTGTAGAGCGGGGTGCCGGGGAGCTGTTTTTT. Translation gives CASSVERGAGELFF.

The chain couples TRBV7-8 to TRBJ1-5; D perhaps matches TRBD1 (5 bases). Germline V CDR1 and CDR2: SGHVS, FQNEAQ. V lost 0 bases to trimming and J lost 11 bases, with 11 bases between them. CDR3 length: 13 amino acids. CDR3 region: CASSLAGLRTQHF. CDR3 bases: TGTGCCAGCAGCTTAGCGGGGCTGCGGACCCAGCATTTT.

This CDR3 is CASRPGEFIEQYV. As DNA, the CDR3 is TGTGCCAGCCGGCCGGGAGAATTCATAGAGCAGTACGTC. The chain combines TRBV19 with TRBJ2-7, with D maybe TRBD2 (6 bases). The germline V and J ends were trimmed by 9 bases and 7 bases, with 19 bases remaining between them. Looked up from germline, CDR1 is LNHDA and CDR2 is SQIVND (reference sequence). CDR3 length: 13 amino acids.

The rearrangement links TRBV4-1 to TRBJ1-4, with 7 bases aligning to TRBD1. V was clipped by 2 bases and J by 6 bases; unmatched bases: 6. Germline V gene data show CDR1 as MGHRA and CDR2 as YSYEKL. The CDR3 is 15 residues long. This chain's CDR3 is CASSQLDREYEKLFF. Written as DNA, the CDR3 is TGCGCCAGCAGCCAACTCGACAGGGAGTATGAAAAACTGTTTTTT.